Described below is a single TCR beta chain sequence and its context. V shed 5 bases and J shed 9 bases, with 14 bases lying between them. The CDR3 covers 12 residues. Looked up from germline, CDR1 is MGHDK and CDR2 is SYGVNS. Sequencing used immunoSEQ multiplex PCR; TCRdb keeps in-frame clones, though not all of them. The sample consists of about 140,000 clones, around nine tenths of them appearing once. This sample stems from a study of blood T cell repertoires in COVID-19. The chain links TRBV25-1 to TRBJ2-7, with D tentatively TRBD2 (6 bases). This receptor was obtained from a man in his fifties with active or convalescent COVID-19. Sequences were obtained from peripheral blood. CDR3: CASSTGVGGQYF. The CDR3 nucleotides are TGTGCCAGCAGTACTGGAGTGGGGGGGCAGTACTTC.